Only a few counts were recorded for the clone carrying this T cell receptor beta chain. The target antigen is unknown. The sample belongs to a study of blood T cells in healthy people across ages. PCR was performed a second time for about 7 to 12 cycles using a sample-barcoded 5' primer and a J-beta primer mix. MiXCR was run by TCRdb on the 5' RACE reads, yielding one entry per CDR3 protein. In the table there are around 990,000 distinct CDR3 sequences, around two fifths of which are singletons. Between the trimmed V and J ends, which lost 5 bases and 3 bases, there was a span of 11 bases. CDR1 and CDR2 (germline): ENHRY, SYGVKD. This CDR3 has 14 residues. Regarding the study as a whole: The authors considered diversity estimates from one million T cells to be underestimates. There were more naive CD4+ cells and higher diversity in long-lived donors than in aged donors.

The chain has TRBV10-3 and TRBJ1-5; D perhaps matches TRBD1 (6 bases). Source material: blood. The clonotype comes from a man in his late teens or twenties in good health. CDR3 bases: TGTGCCATCAGTCCTCAGGGGCCCAATCAGCCCCAGCATTTT. Protein: CAISPQGPNQPQHF.